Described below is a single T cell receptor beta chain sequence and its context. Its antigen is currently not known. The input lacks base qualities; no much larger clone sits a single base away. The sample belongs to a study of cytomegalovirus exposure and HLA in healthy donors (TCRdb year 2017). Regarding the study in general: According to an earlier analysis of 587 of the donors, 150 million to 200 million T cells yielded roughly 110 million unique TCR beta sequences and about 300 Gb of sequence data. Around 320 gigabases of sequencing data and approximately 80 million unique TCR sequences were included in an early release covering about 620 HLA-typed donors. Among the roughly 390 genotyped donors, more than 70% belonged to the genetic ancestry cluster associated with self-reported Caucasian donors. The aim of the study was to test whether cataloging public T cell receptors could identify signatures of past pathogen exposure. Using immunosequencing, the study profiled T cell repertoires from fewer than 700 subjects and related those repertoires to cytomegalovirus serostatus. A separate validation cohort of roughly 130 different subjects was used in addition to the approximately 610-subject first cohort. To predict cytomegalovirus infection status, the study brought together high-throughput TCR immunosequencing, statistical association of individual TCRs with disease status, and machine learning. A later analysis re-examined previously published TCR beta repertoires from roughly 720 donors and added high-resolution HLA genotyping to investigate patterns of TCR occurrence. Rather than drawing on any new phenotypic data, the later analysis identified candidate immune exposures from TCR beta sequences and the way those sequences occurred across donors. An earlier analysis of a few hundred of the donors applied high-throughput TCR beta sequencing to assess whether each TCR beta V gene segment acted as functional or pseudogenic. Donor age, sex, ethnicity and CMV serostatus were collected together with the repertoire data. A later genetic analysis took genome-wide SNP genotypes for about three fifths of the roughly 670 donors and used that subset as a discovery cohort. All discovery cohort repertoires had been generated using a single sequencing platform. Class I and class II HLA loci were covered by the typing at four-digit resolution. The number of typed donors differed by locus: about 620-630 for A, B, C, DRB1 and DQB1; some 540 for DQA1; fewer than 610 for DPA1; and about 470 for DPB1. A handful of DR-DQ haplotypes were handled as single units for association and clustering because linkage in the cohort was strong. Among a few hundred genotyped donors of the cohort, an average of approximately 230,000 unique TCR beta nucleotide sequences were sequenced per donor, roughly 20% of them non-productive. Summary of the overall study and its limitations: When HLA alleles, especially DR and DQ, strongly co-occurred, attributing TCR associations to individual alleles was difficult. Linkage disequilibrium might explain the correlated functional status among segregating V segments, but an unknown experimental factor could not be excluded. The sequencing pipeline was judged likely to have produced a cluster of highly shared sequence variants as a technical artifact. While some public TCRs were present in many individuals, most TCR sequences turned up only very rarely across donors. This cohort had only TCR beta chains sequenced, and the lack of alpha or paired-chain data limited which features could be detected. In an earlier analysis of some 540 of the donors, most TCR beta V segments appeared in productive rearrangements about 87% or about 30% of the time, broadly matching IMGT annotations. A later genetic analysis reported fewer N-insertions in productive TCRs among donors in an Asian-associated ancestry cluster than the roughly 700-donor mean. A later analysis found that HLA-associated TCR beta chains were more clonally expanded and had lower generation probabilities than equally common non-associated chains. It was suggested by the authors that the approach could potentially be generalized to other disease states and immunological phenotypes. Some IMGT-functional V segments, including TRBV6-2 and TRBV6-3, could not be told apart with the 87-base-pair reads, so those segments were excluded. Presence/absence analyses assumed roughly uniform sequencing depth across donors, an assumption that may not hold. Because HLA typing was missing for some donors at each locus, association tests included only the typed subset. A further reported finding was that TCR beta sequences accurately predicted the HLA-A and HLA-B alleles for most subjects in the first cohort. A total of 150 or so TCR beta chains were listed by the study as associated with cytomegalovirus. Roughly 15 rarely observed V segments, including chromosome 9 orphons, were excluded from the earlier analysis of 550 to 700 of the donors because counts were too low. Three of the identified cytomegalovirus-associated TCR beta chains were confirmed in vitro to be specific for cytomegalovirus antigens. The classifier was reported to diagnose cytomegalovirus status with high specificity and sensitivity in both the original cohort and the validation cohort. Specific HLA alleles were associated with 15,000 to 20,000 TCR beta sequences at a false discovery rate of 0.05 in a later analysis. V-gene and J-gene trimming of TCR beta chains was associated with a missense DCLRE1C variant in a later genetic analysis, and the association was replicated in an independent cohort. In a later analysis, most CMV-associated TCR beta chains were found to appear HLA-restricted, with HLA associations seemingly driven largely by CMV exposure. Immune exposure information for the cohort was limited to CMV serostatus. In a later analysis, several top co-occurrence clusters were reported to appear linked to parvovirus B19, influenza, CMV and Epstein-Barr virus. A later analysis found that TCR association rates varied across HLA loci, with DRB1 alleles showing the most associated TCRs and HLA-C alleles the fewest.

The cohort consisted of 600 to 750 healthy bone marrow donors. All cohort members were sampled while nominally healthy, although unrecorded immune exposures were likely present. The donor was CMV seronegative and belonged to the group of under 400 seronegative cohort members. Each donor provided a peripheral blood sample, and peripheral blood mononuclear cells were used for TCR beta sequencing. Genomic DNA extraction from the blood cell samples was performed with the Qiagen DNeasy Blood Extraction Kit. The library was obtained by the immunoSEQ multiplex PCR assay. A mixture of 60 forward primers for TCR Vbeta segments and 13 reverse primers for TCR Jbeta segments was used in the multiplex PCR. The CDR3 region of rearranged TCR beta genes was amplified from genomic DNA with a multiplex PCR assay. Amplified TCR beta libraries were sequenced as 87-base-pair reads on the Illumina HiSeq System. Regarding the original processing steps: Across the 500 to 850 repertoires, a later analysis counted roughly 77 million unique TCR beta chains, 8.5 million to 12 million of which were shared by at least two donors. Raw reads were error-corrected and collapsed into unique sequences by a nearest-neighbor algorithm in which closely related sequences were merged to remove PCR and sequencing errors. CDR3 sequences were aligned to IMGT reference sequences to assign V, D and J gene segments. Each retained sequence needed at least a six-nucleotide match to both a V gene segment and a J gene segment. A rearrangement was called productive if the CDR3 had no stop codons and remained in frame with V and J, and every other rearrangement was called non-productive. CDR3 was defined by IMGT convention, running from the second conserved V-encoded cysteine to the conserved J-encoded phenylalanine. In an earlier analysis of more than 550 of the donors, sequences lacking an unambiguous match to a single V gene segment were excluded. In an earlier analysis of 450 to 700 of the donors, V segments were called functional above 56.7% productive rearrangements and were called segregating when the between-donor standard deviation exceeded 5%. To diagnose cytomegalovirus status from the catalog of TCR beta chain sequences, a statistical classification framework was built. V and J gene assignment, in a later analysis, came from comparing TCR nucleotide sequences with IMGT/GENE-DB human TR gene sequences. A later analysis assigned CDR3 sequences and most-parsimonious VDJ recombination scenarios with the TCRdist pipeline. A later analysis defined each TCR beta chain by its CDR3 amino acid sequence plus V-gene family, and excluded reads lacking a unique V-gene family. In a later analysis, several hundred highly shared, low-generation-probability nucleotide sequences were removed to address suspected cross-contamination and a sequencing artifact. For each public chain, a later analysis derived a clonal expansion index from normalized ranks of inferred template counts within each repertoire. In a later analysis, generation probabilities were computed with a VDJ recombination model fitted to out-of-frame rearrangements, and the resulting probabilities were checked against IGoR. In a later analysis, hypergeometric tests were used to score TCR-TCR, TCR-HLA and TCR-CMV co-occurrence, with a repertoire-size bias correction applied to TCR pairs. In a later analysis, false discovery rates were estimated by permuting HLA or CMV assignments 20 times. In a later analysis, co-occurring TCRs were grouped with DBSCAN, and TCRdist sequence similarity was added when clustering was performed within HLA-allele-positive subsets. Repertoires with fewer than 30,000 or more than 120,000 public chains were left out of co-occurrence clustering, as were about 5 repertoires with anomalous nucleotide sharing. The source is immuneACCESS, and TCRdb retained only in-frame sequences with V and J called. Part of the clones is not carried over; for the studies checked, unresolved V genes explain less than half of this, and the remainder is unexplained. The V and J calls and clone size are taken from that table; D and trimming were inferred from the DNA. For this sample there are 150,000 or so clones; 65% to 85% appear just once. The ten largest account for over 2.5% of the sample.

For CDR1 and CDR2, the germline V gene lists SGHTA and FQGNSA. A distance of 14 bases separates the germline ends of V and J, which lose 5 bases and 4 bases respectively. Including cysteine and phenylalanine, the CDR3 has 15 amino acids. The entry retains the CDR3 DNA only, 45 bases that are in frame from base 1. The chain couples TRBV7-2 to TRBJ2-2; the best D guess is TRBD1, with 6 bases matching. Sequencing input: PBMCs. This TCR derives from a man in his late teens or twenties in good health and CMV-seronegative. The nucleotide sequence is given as TGTGCCAGCAGCCTGGGGGCGTCATTCACCGGGGAGCTGTTTTTT. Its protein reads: CASSLGASFTGELFF.